What follows are 8 T cell receptor beta chains derived from one specimen sequenced in a study of CD8+CD57+ T cells in acquired aplastic anemia. Sequenced patients had shown CD8+CD57+ cell expansion by flow cytometry. Investigators profiled TCR beta VDJ and CDR3 from genomic DNA template. Via MiXCR, TCRdb re-called the reads, giving one row per CDR3 protein. Here the sample spans 100,000 to 150,000 distinct CDR3 sequences, about 40% being singletons. Sequencing was performed on sorted CD4+, CD8+, or CD8+CD57+ T cells (not recorded which) from PBMCs. The receptors come from a human donor with aplastic anemia.

The chain recombines TRBV10-2 with TRBJ1-2; D perhaps matches TRBD1 (5 bases). Germline V CDR1 and CDR2: WSHSY, SAAADI. The CDR3 length is 13 residues. V lost 3 bases and J lost 7, with 12 bases in between. The CDR3 loop is CASSDLGEFGYTF. The CDR3 DNA reads TGCGCCAGCAGTGATTTGGGGGAGTTTGGCTACACCTTC.

The genes are TRBV2 and TRBJ2-3; D gene unclear. Germline assignment: CDR1 SNHLY and CDR2 FYNNEI. V shed 5 bases and J shed 2 bases, with 11 bases lying between them. This CDR3 region has 14 residues. Here the CDR3 reads CASSNNKDTDTQYF. The CDR3 DNA follows: TGTGCCAGCAGTAACAACAAGGACACAGATACGCAGTATTTT. Drawing the rest from reference TRBV2 and TRBJ2-3, the complete variable domain is EPEVTQTPSHQVTQMGQEVILRCVPISNHLYFYWYRQILGQKVEFLVSFYNNEISEKSEIFDDQFSVERPDGSNFTLKIRSTKLEDSAMYFCASSNNKDTDTQYFGPGTRLTVL.

The table lists this clonotype with many counts. The chain couples TRBV19 to TRBJ2-2, with 9 positions matching TRBD2. The J segment lost 4 bases and the V segment lost 5 bases, leaving 8 bases of the junction unmatched. This CDR3 has 16 amino acids. Germline V gives CDR1 LNHDA, CDR2 SQIVND (reference sequence). CDR3 sequence reads: CASSDAGLAFTGELFF. CDR3 DNA: TGTGCCAGTAGTGATGCGGGACTAGCCTTCACCGGGGAGCTGTTTTTT.

The CDR3 DNA reads TGCAGCGTCGAGGACAGGGAGGACTACGAGCAGTACTTC. Translation gives CSVEDREDYEQYF. This chain joins TRBV29-1 and TRBJ2-7; 8 bases align to TRBD1. The CDR3 totals 13 residues. Germline-derived CDR1 and CDR2 are SQVTM and ANQGSEA. J was trimmed by 3 bases and V by 6 bases; bases with no gene match: 7.

This clonotype came up once. Just one base apart from a much larger clone, this may be a read error. The chain has TRBV7-9 and TRBJ2-2; D is perhaps TRBD2 (5 bases). Germline values: CDR1 SEHNR, CDR2 FQNEAQ (reference sequence). The CDR3 contains 15 residues. The CDR3 sequence: CASSERLANTVELVF. As DNA, the CDR3 is TGTGCCAGCAGTGAACGGCTAGCAAACACCGTGGAGCTGGTTTTT.

This clonotype was seen only a few times. V gene TRBV10-3 combines with J gene TRBJ1-2, with D uncertain. Between the trimmed V and J ends, which lost 8 bases and 5 bases, there was a span of 15 bases. The CDR3 covers 13 residues. Per germline, CDR1 ENHRY and CDR2 SYGVKD. CDR3 nucleotide sequence: TGTGCCATCGGTGTGGAGGACGTTTATGGCTACACCTTC. Translated: CAIGVEDVYGYTF.

This clonotype has at least ten counts. At one boundary the junction diverges from the germline segment, which might be a read error. The chain couples TRBV20-1 to TRBJ2-3; D possibly corresponds to TRBD1 (5 bases). The CDR3 is 16 residues long. Per the germline V gene, CDR1 is DFQATT and CDR2 is SNEGSKA (reference sequence). CDR3 in DNA: TGCAGTGCTGGAGAGACAGCCTCTGTTAGCACAGATACGCAGTATTTT. Its translation: CSAGETASVSTDTQYF.

The chain is built from TRBV5-1 and TRBJ2-7; 8 bases map to TRBD2. The CDR3 loop spans 15 amino acids. After removal of 1 base from V and 0 bases from J, the junction contained 3 bases not matched to a gene. Germline V gene data show CDR1 as SGHRS and CDR2 as YFSETQ. The CDR3 nucleotides read TGCGCCAGCAGCTTGTCAGCGGGGGCCTCCTACGAGCAGTACGTC. Protein: CASSLSAGASYEQYV.